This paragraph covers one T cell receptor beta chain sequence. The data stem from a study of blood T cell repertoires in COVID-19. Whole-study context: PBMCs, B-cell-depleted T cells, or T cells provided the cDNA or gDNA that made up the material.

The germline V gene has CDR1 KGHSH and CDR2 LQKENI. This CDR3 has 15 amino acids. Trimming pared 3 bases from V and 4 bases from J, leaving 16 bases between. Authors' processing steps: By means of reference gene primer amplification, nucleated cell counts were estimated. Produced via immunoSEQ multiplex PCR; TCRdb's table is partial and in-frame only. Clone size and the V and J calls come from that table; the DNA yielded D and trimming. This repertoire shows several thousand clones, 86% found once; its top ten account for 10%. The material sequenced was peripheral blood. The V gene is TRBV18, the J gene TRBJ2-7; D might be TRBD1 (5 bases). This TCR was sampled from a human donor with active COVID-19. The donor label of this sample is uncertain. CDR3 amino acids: CASSPRTTDPYEQYF. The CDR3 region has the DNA TGTGCCAGCTCACCTAGGACAACCGATCCTTACGAGCAGTACTTC.